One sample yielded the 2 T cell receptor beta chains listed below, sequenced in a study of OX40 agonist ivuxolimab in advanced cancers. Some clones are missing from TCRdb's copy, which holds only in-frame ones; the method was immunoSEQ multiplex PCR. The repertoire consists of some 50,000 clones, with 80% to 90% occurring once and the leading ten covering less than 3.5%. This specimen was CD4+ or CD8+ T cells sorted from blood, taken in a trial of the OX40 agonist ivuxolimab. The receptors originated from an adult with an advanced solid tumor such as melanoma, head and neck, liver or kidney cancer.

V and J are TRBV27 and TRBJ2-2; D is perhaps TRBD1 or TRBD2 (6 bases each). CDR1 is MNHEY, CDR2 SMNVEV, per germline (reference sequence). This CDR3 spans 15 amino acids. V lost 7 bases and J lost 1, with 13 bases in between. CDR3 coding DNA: TGTGCCAGCACCTGGCGGGACATGAACACCGGGGAGCTGTTTTTT. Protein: CASTWRDMNTGELFF.

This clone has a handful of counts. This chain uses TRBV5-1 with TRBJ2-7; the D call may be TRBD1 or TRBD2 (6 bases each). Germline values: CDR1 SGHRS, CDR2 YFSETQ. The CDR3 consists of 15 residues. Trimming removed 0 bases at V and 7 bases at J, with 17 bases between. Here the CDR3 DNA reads TGCGCCAGCAGCTTGGCCCACGGGGGCGAGATGGAGCAGTACTTC. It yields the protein CASSLAHGGEMEQYF.